This passage covers 20 T cell receptor beta chains from one sample sequenced in a study of OX40 agonist ivuxolimab in advanced cancers. The repertoire was sequenced with immunoSEQ multiplex PCR; TCRdb's copy has only in-frame clones and lacks some. This table has 28,000 or so clones, approximately 86% appearing once. Sequenced here: CD4+ or CD8+ T cells sorted from blood, sampled in a trial of the OX40 agonist ivuxolimab. All receptors derive from an adult with an advanced solid tumor such as melanoma, head and neck, liver or kidney cancer.

The genes are TRBV6-5 and TRBJ2-3, with D possibly TRBD1 on 5 matching bases. Germline V gene sequence: CDR1 MNHEY, CDR2 SVGAGI. V lost 4 bases and J 4 bases, leaving 6 bases between the germline ends. This CDR3 is 12 amino acids long. The CDR3 loop is CASSWGADTQYF. The CDR3 nucleotides read TGTGCCAGCAGTTGGGGCGCAGATACGCAGTATTTT.

There are a few counts of this clone. The chain is built from TRBV29-1 and TRBJ2-5; D not certain. The CDR3 loop spans 12 amino acids. CDR1 is SQVTM, CDR2 ANQGSEA, per germline. The V end was cut by 2 bases, the J end by 2 bases, with 6 bases between. The CDR3 nucleotides are TGCAGCGTTGAATTCAGGCAAGAGACCCAGTACTTC. This sequence encodes CSVEFRQETQYF.

The V gene is TRBV14, the J gene TRBJ2-5, with D maybe TRBD2 (7 bases). Germline CDR1 SGHDN, CDR2 FVKESK. This CDR3 contains 17 residues. Trimming cost V 4 bases and J 5 bases, with 23 bases left between them. The CDR3 coding sequence is TGTGCCAGCAGCCCGCCTGGGGGGCTAGCGGTCTCGGAGACCCAGTACTTC. Amino acid sequence: CASSPPGGLAVSETQYF.

The chain joins TRBV15 to TRBJ1-1; D call uncertain. The V end lost 5 bases, the J end lost 0 bases, and 16 bases lay between the germline ends. CDR3 length: 16 amino acids. In germline, CDR1 is LNHNV, CDR2 YYDKDF (reference sequence). The CDR3 here is CATSGLTEGMNTEAFF. The CDR3 DNA reads TGTGCCACCAGCGGGTTAACAGAGGGAATGAACACTGAAGCTTTCTTT.

The rearrangement links TRBV7-7 to TRBJ1-3, with D tentatively TRBD1 (6 bases). Germline V CDR1 and CDR2: SSHAT, FNYEAQ (reference sequence). The CDR3 extends over 15 amino acids. With 0 bases removed from V and 4 bases from J, the gap between germline ends came to 10 bases. As DNA, the CDR3 is TGTGCCAGCAGCTTAGCCAGGGGAGCAGGAAACACCATATATTTT. Translation gives CASSLARGAGNTIYF.

CDR3 amino acids: CSASGGLNTDTQYF. Written as DNA, the CDR3 is TGCAGCGCCTCCGGAGGCTTAAACACAGATACGCAGTATTTT. The chain employs TRBV29-1 and TRBJ2-3, with D perhaps TRBD2 (5 bases). The CDR3 is 14 residues long. V lost 7 bases to trimming and J lost 2 bases, with 16 bases between them. CDR1 is SQVTM and CDR2 is ANQGSEA in the germline V gene.

The chain couples TRBV9 to TRBJ2-7, with a tentative D call TRBD1 (5 bases). Germline CDR1 SGDLS, CDR2 YYNGEE. CDR3 length: 14 residues. V was cut by 4 bases and J by 2 bases, with 13 bases left in between. The CDR3: CASSQAAGTYEQYF. The CDR3, as DNA: TGTGCCAGCAGCCAGGCGGCAGGGACCTACGAGCAGTACTTC.

The V and J genes are TRBV5-4 and TRBJ2-1, with 7 bases lining up with TRBD1. Germline V gene sequence: CDR1 SGHNT, CDR2 YYREEE (reference sequence). J was trimmed by 4 bases and V by 6 bases; bases with no gene match: 7. The CDR3 is 14 amino acids. CDR3 coding DNA: TGTGCCAGCACCCGACAGGGCCCTTACAATGAGCAGTTCTTC. Its translation is CASTRQGPYNEQFF.

This rearrangement joins TRBV18 to TRBJ2-5, with 7 bases matching TRBD1. Germline assignment: CDR1 KGHSH and CDR2 LQKENI. The CDR3 sequence is 16 residues long. V was pared by 2 bases and J by 5 bases, with 11 bases of the junction left unmatched. The CDR3 here is CASSPFETGTAETQYF. CDR3 nucleotides: TGTGCCAGCTCACCATTTGAGACAGGGACGGCCGAGACCCAGTACTTC. The variable domain in full, completed from reference TRBV18 and TRBJ2-5, reads NAGVMQNPRHLVRRRGQEARLRCSPMKGHSHVYWYRQLPEEGLKFMVYLQKENIIDESGMPKERFSAEFPKEGPSILRIQQVVRGDSAAYFCASSPFETGTAETQYFGPGTRLLVL.

The rearrangement uses TRBV5-8 and TRBJ2-1; perhaps TRBD2 as D (5 bases). The germline gives CDR1 SGHTS, CDR2 YDEGEE. This CDR3 has 14 residues. Trimming stripped 0 bases from V and 4 bases from J, with 8 bases between. CDR3 loop: CASSLGRVYNEQFF. CDR3 nucleotides: TGTGCCAGCAGCTTGGGGCGGGTTTACAATGAGCAGTTCTTC.

This chain joins TRBV2 and TRBJ2-1; D is ambiguous. Trimming took off 5 bases at V and 8 bases at J, with 4 bases between the two ends. CDR1 and CDR2 from the germline V gene are SNHLY and FYNNEI. This CDR3 spans 10 amino acids. The CDR3 region is CASSHYEQFF. DNA for the CDR3: TGTGCCAGCAGTCATTATGAGCAGTTCTTC.

V and J are TRBV7-8 and TRBJ2-7; TRBD1 matches at 10 bases. From germline, CDR1 is SGHVS and CDR2 FQNEAQ. The trim removed 1 base at V and 4 bases at J, leaving 10 bases unmatched. The length of the CDR3 is 17 residues. CDR3 bases: TGTGCCAGCAGCTTAGTTTCGTCCGGGACAGGGGAGTACGAGCAGTACTTC. This sequence encodes CASSLVSSGTGEYEQYF.

The chain joins TRBV27 to TRBJ2-3, with TRBD2 identical over 7 bases. V lost 3 bases and J lost 6; bases outside the gene matches: 6. Germline CDR1 MNHEY, CDR2 SMNVEV (reference sequence). CDR3 length: 14 amino acids. The CDR3 nucleotides read TGTGCCAGCAGTTTTTTGAGCGGGATTGATACGCAGTATTTT. Amino acid sequence: CASSFLSGIDTQYF.

This clone appeared a few times. The chain uses TRBV15 and TRBJ1-5; D is possibly TRBD1 (5 bases). The CDR3 contains 13 residues. Germline V gene sequence: CDR1 LNHNV, CDR2 YYDKDF (reference sequence). Trimming took off 2 bases at V and 7 bases at J, with 9 bases between the two ends. CDR3 amino acids: CATSRQGGQPQHF. Here the CDR3 DNA reads TGTGCCACCAGCAGACAGGGTGGACAGCCCCAGCATTTT.

The chain is built from TRBV11-3 and TRBJ2-1; possibly TRBD1 or TRBD2 for D (6 bases each). The CDR3 is 16 residues long. V was cut by 5 bases and J by 7 bases, with 21 bases left in between. CDR1 is SGHNT, CDR2 YENEEA, per germline. The CDR3 region is CASSTLQGRRGNEQFF. CDR3 coding DNA: TGTGCCAGCAGCACCCTGCAGGGGCGGAGGGGGAATGAGCAGTTCTTC. Filled out from reference TRBV11-3 and TRBJ2-1, the complete variable domain reads EAGVVQSPRYKIIEKKQPVAFWCNPISGHNTLYWYLQNLGQGPELLIRYENEEAVDDSQLPKDRFSAERLKGVDSTLKIQPAELGDSAVYLCASSTLQGRRGNEQFFGPGTRLTVL.

This chain uses TRBV29-1 with TRBJ2-1; D unresolved. Trimming pared 1 base from V and 1 base from J, leaving 8 bases between. The CDR3 consists of 14 residues. Germline CDR1 SQVTM, CDR2 ANQGSEA. The CDR3: CSVEAPGSYNEQFF. DNA of the CDR3: TGCAGCGTTGAAGCCCCCGGGTCCTACAATGAGCAGTTCTTC.

V and J are TRBV2 and TRBJ2-5; 13 positions agree with TRBD2. V lost 7 bases to trimming and J lost 11 bases; unmatched junction nucleotides: 10. Germline CDR1 is SNHLY and CDR2 is FYNNEI. This CDR3 has 14 residues. CDR3: CASMELAGGWGQYF. DNA for the CDR3: TGTGCCAGCATGGAACTAGCGGGAGGGTGGGGGCAGTACTTC.

The chain recombines TRBV5-1 with TRBJ2-7; 12 positions agree with TRBD2. V lost 2 bases to trimming and J lost 6 bases; unmatched junction nucleotides: 12. The CDR3 totals 17 residues. Per the germline V gene, CDR1 is SGHRS and CDR2 is YFSETQ. The CDR3 sequence is CASSFTLAGGSLAEQYF. The CDR3 nucleotides are TGCGCCAGCAGCTTTACACTAGCGGGGGGCTCCTTGGCCGAGCAGTACTTC.

V and J are TRBV4-3 and TRBJ1-1; D gene uncertain. Germline-derived CDR1 and CDR2 are LGHNA and YSLEER. The CDR3 runs to 16 residues. V gave up 4 bases and J gave up 3 bases, with 18 bases separating them. CDR3 nucleotides: TGCGCCAGCAGCCCAGTAGGGTCCGTGTCGCACACTGAAGCTTTCTTT. Translation gives CASSPVGSVSHTEAFF.

This clone was seen only once. This sequence joins TRBV18 and TRBJ2-2, with D possibly TRBD2 on 6 matching bases. Germline loops: CDR1 KGHSH, CDR2 LQKENI. Trimming took off 4 bases at V and 4 bases at J, with 10 bases between the two ends. This CDR3 has 14 residues. This CDR3 reads CASSQGGGTGELFF. The CDR3 nucleotides read TGTGCCAGCTCACAGGGAGGAGGCACCGGGGAGCTGTTTTTT. Complete variable domain (other parts from reference TRBV18 and TRBJ2-2): NAGVMQNPRHLVRRRGQEARLRCSPMKGHSHVYWYRQLPEEGLKFMVYLQKENIIDESGMPKERFSAEFPKEGPSILRIQQVVRGDSAAYFCASSQGGGTGELFFGEGSRLTVL.